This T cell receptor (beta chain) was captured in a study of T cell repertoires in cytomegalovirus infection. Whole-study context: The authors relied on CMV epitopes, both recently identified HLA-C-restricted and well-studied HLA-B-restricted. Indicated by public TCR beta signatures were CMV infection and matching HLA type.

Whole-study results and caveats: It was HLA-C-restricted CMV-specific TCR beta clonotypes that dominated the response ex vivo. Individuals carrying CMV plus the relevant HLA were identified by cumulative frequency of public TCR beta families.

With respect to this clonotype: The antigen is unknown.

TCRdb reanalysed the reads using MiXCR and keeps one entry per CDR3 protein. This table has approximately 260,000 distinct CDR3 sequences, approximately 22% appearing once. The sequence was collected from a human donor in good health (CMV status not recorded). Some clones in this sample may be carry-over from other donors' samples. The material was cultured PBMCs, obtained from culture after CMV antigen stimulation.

CDR3 in DNA: TGTGCCAGCAGTGACTGGACAGTCTCACAAGAGACCCAGTACTTC. This codes for CASSDWTVSQETQYF. The V gene is TRBV25-1, the J gene TRBJ2-5; possible D gene TRBD1, 6 bases. The V gene lost 3 bases and the J gene lost 2 bases, with 13 bases spanning the gap. Germline V CDR1 and CDR2: MGHDK, SYGVNS. The CDR3 spans 15 residues. The full variable domain, its missing parts supplied by reference TRBV25-1 and TRBJ2-5, is EADIYQTPRYLVIGTGKKITLECSQTMGHDKMYWYQQDPGMELHLIHYSYGVNSTEKGDLSSESTVSRIRTEHFPLTLESARPSHTSQYLCASSDWTVSQETQYFGPGTRLLVL.